Below, 8 T cell receptor beta chains from the same sample are listed, as sequenced in a study of blood T cell repertoires in COVID-19. Some clones are missing from TCRdb's copy, which holds only in-frame ones; the method was immunoSEQ multiplex PCR. The repertoire consists of more than 100,000 clones, with over 70% occurring once and the leading ten covering 30%. Sequenced: peripheral blood. The receptor source for this set is a woman in her 70s with acute or convalescent COVID-19.

The chain couples TRBV27 to TRBJ1-2, with a possible D match to TRBD1 (6 bases). Germline CDR1 reads MNHEY; CDR2 reads SMNVEV (reference sequence). Trimming left V 5 bases short and J 2 bases short, with 12 bases between. The CDR3 runs 14 residues. The CDR3 DNA follows: TGTGCCAGCAGTACTCACAGGGAGAACTATGGCTACACCTTC. Translation: CASSTHRENYGYTF.

The genes are TRBV7-9 and TRBJ1-4; D is ambiguous. The V and J ends lost 3 bases and 7 bases respectively, with 18 bases between them. Looked up from germline, CDR1 is SEHNR and CDR2 is FQNEAQ (reference sequence). This CDR3 is 16 amino acids long. CDR3 loop: CASSFLGGGLGEKLFF. CDR3 sequence (DNA): TGTGCCAGCAGCTTTTTGGGCGGCGGACTTGGTGAAAAACTGTTTTTT.

The genes are TRBV12-3 or TRBV12-4 and TRBJ1-5, with D tentatively TRBD1 (5 bases). The V and J ends lost 3 bases and 5 bases respectively, with 8 bases between them. CDR3 length: 13 amino acids. The DNA for the CDR3 is TGTGCCAGCAGTTTTACCAGGGATCAGCCCCAGCATTTT. Translated, it gives CASSFTRDQPQHF.

The chain links TRBV29-1 to TRBJ1-1; weak D call: TRBD1 (5 bases). Germline CDR1 SQVTM, CDR2 ANQGSEA. V lost 6 bases and J lost 0, with 11 bases in between. The CDR3 runs 13 residues. The CDR3 spells CSVCQGVNTEAFF. For the CDR3, the DNA is TGCAGCGTCTGCCAGGGTGTGAACACTGAAGCTTTCTTT.

The CDR3 protein is CASRGQGVDGYTF. In nucleotides, the CDR3 is TGCGCCAGCAGGGGACAGGGGGTGGATGGCTACACCTTC. The genes are TRBV23-1 and TRBJ1-2; 11 bases agree with TRBD1. TRBV23-1 is annotated as an ORF whose role is uncertain. This CDR3 is built from 13 residues. With 6 bases clipped from V and 6 bases from J, the junction kept 3 bases outside the gene matches.

The rearrangement uses TRBV19 and TRBJ1-5; TRBD1 matches 8 bases. Germline loops: CDR1 LNHDA, CDR2 SQIVND (reference sequence). The V segment lost 10 bases and the J segment 2 bases; nucleotides outside the gene matches: 7. The length of the CDR3 is 14 residues. The CDR3 DNA reads TGTGCCATCTTAGGACAGGGAGGCAATCAGCCCCAGCATTTT. The encoded protein is CAILGQGGNQPQHF.

The chain couples TRBV6-5 to TRBJ1-1; tentative D call: TRBD1 (6 bases). The CDR3 is 14 residues long. Deletions cut 11 bases from V and 3 bases from J, with 19 bases between. CDR1 and CDR2 (germline): MNHEY, SVGAGI. In nucleotides, the CDR3 is TGTGCCGGTACAGCGGGGGCAGAGGACACTGAAGCTTTCTTT. Residues: CAGTAGAEDTEAFF.

The chain uses TRBV10-2 and TRBJ2-1, with a possible D match to TRBD1 (5 bases). CDR1 is WSHSY and CDR2 is SAAADI in the germline V gene. V lost 3 bases, J lost 8 bases, and 14 bases lay in between. CDR3 size: 14 residues. CDR3 sequence: CASSDRAEIDEQFF. CDR3 DNA: TGCGCCAGCAGTGACAGGGCGGAAATCGATGAGCAGTTCTTC.